This entry lists 8 T cell receptor beta chains sequenced from one sample in a study of T cells after yellow fever vaccination. MiXCR was run by TCRdb on the 5' RACE reads, yielding one entry per CDR3 protein. The sample holds a few hundred thousand distinct CDR3 sequences, approximately 16% seen once. The input for sequencing was PBMCs, taken about 5 days after the first yellow fever vaccination. The receptors originated from a man in his late teens or twenties who received the YFV17D yellow fever vaccine.

This clonotype has a handful of counts. The chain carries TRBV5-5 and TRBJ2-1, with 13 bases aligning to TRBD2. The V gene end was trimmed by 4 bases and the J gene end by 9 bases; junction bases not matched to a gene: 10. The CDR3 runs to 16 residues. Germline loops: CDR1 SGHKS, CDR2 YYEKEE (reference sequence). The CDR3 DNA sequence: TGTGCCAGCAGCCGAGAACTAGCGGGGGGGCCGGGTGAGCAGTTCTTC. The encoded protein is CASSRELAGGPGEQFF.

This clonotype was counted between two and nine times. The chain carries TRBV11-3 and TRBJ2-6, with TRBD1 matching over 10 bases. V lost 6 bases and J lost 2; bases outside the gene matches: 7. CDR3 length: 17 residues. CDR1 and CDR2 from the germline V gene are SGHNT and YENEEA. CDR3 in amino acids: CASRPGQGKAGANVLTF. For the CDR3, the DNA is TGTGCCAGCAGACCGGGACAGGGGAAAGCTGGGGCCAACGTCCTGACTTTC.

V is TRBV12-3 or TRBV12-4 and J is TRBJ2-5; tentatively, D is TRBD2 (6 bases). This CDR3 region has 15 residues. With 6 bases removed from V and 5 bases from J, the gap between germline ends came to 19 bases. Written as DNA, the CDR3 is TGTGCCAGCAGCTCCGCGGGGCCCCTCGGGGAGACCCAGTACTTC. Protein product: CASSSAGPLGETQYF.

This clonotype was counted only a few times. The genes are TRBV27 and TRBJ1-5; D call uncertain. The CDR3 sequence is 14 residues long. Trimming took 0 bases from V and 7 from J, leaving 10 bases between them. Germline-derived CDR1 and CDR2 are MNHEY and SMNVEV (reference sequence). CDR3 in DNA: TGTGCCAGCAGTTTATCGAACGGGGTCCAGCCCCAGCATTTT. Translated: CASSLSNGVQPQHF.

This clonotype appeared a few times. One end of the junction does not line up with germline, which may come from a read error. CDR3 loop: CASSGGTGHTDF. The CDR3, as DNA: TGTGCCAGCAGTGGAGGGACAGGACATACCGACTTC. This chain connects TRBV27 to TRBJ2-7; 8 bases align to TRBD1. Germline CDR1 MNHEY, CDR2 SMNVEV (reference sequence). The CDR3 has 12 amino acids.

This clonotype has only a few counts. The chain uses TRBV28 and TRBJ2-3; D possibly corresponds to TRBD2 (7 bases). Trimming took off 3 bases at V and 4 bases at J, with 14 bases between the two ends. Germline V gene data show CDR1 as MDHEN and CDR2 as SYDVKM. The CDR3 is 15 residues long. The CDR3 DNA sequence: TGTGCCAGCAGTTTGGGGGGGGCCTTGGCAGATACGCAGTATTTT. Its translation: CASSLGGALADTQYF.

This clonotype has a handful of counts. The chain joins TRBV10-3 to TRBJ2-7, with D hard to call. The CDR3 covers 14 residues. Germline V lookup: CDR1 ENHRY, CDR2 SYGVKD. Trimming took 7 bases from V and 1 from J, leaving 14 bases between them. CDR3 loop: CAIKSEQPSYEQYF. The CDR3, as DNA: TGTGCCATCAAGAGCGAACAGCCATCCTACGAGCAGTACTTC.

This chain links TRBV29-1 with TRBJ1-1; TRBD1 matches 7 bases. The CDR3 sequence is 13 residues long. In germline, CDR1 is SQVTM, CDR2 ANQGSEA. Losses at the gene ends were 5 bases for V and 4 bases for J; bases not matched to a gene: 7. CDR3 region: CSVKTGDATEAFF. The CDR3 DNA reads TGCAGCGTTAAAACAGGGGATGCCACTGAAGCTTTCTTT. Looking up the rest from reference TRBV29-1 and TRBJ1-1 gives the full variable domain: SAVISQKPSRDICQRGTSLTIQCQVDSQVTMMFWYRQQPGQSLTLIATANQGSEATYESGFVIDKFPISRPNLTFSTLTVSNMSPEDSSIYLCSVKTGDATEAFFGQGTRLTVV.